Sequencing of this TCR beta chain was carried out in a study of blood T cell repertoires in COVID-19. Study summary: Italy, Spain and the United States were the sources of the convalescent and acute COVID-19 samples. The analysed material was cDNA or gDNA that came from T cells, B-cell-depleted T cells, or PBMCs.

Authors' processing steps: The authors estimated nucleated cell counts from reference gene primer amplification. This table comes from immunoSEQ multiplex PCR, and its TCRdb copy is limited to in-frame clones, with some not included. Clone size and the V and J calls come from that table; the DNA yielded D and trimming. The table shows more than 300,000 clones, with around 88% occurring only once. Trimming removed 2 bases at V and 0 bases at J, with 14 bases between. CDR3 length: 17 residues. The germline gives CDR1 SGHVS, CDR2 FQNEAQ. Material for sequencing was peripheral blood. J is TRBJ2-1 and V is TRBV7-8; D possibly corresponds to TRBD2 (5 bases). This TCR was recovered from a woman in her thirties with COVID-19, enrolled during active disease. The CDR3 here is CASSLRRTGSSYNEQFF. CDR3 DNA sequence: TGTGCCAGCAGCTTACGCAGGACTGGGAGCTCCTACAATGAGCAGTTCTTC.